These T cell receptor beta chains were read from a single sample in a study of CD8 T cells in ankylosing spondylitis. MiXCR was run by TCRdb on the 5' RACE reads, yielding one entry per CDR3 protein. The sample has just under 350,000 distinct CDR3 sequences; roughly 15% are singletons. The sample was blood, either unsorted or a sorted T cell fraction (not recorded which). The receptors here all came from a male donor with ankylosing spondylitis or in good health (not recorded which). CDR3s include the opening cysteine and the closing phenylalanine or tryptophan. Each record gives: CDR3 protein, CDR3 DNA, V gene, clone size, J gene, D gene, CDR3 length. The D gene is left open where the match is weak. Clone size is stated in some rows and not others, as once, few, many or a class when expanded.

CASSEKDTEAFF,TGTGCCAGCAGTGAAAAGGACACTGAAGCTTTCTTT,TRBV6-1,NA,TRBJ1-1,NA,12
CSVEADRGNEQFF,TGCAGCGTTGAAGCGGATCGGGGTAATGAGCAGTTCTTC,TRBV29-1,few,TRBJ2-1,NA,13
CASSYRGPYNEQFF,TGTGCCAGCAGTTACAGGGGGCCCTACAATGAGCAGTTCTTC,TRBV27,NA,TRBJ2-1,TRBD1,14
CASSPVGSGELFF,TGTGCCAGCAGCCCGGTGGGGTCCGGGGAGCTGTTTTTT,TRBV7-8,NA,TRBJ2-2,NA,13
CASGLSGQTLHF,TGTGCTAGTGGTTTGTCCGGACAGACCTTGCATTTT,TRBV12-5,NA,TRBJ1-5,NA,12
CVGGGINEAFF,TGCGTAGGCGGGGGGATTAATGAAGCTTTCTTT,TRBV29-1,few,TRBJ1-1,NA,11
CSASRSGGDNEQFF,TGCAGTGCTAGCCGTAGCGGGGGGGACAATGAGCAGTTCTTC,TRBV20-1,NA,TRBJ2-1,TRBD2,14
CASSSDRGNSPLHF,TGTGCCAGCAGTTCGGACAGGGGTAATTCACCCCTCCACTTT,TRBV2,few,TRBJ1-6,TRBD1,14
CASSFRASADNEQFF,TGTGCCAGCAGCTTTCGCGCTAGCGCCGACAATGAGCAGTTCTTC,TRBV11-2,NA,TRBJ2-1,NA,15
CASSRQGVNYGYTF,TGTGCCAGCAGCAGACAGGGAGTGAACTATGGCTACACCTTC,TRBV7-9,many,TRBJ1-2,TRBD1,14
CASSQETAGGALGYGYTF,TGCGCCAGCAGCCAAGAGACGGCAGGGGGCGCCCTTGGCTATGGCTACACCTTC,TRBV4-1,few,TRBJ1-2,TRBD1,18
CASSSGLSTDTQYF,TGCGCCAGCAGCTCGGGACTGAGCACAGATACGCAGTATTTT,TRBV5-1,many,TRBJ2-3,NA,14
CASGTGTGNTEAFF,TGCGCCAGCGGAACCGGGACAGGGAACACTGAAGCTTTCTTT,TRBV5-1,few,TRBJ1-1,TRBD1,14
CAISELAGGPYEQYF,TGTGCCATCAGTGAATTAGCGGGAGGGCCATACGAGCAGTACTTC,TRBV10-3,NA,TRBJ2-7,TRBD2,15
CASSFYSLKGNNEQFF,TGCGCCAGCAGCTTTTATAGCCTCAAGGGTAACAATGAGCAGTTCTTC,TRBV5-1,NA,TRBJ2-1,NA,16
CASSLEAGPQHF,TGTGCCAGCAGCTTGGAGGCAGGGCCCCAGCATTTT,TRBV5-6,NA,TRBJ1-5,NA,12
CASSFAIGRTDTQYF,TGTGCCAGCAGCTTTGCCATCGGAAGAACAGATACGCAGTATTTT,TRBV5-6,few,TRBJ2-3,NA,15
CASSLPTHSGANVLTF,TGTGCCAGCAGTTTACCCACTCATTCTGGGGCCAACGTCCTGACTTTC,TRBV12-3/TRBV12-4,few,TRBJ2-6,NA,16
CSAPNSGTSGADTQYF,TGCAGTGCCCCAAACTCCGGGACTAGCGGGGCAGATACGCAGTATTTT,TRBV20-1,NA,TRBJ2-3,TRBD2,16
CASAPGTTPGDTQYF,TGTGCCAGCGCCCCCGGGACTACACCCGGAGATACGCAGTATTTT,TRBV27,NA,TRBJ2-3,TRBD2,15
CASSYSWGWNEQYF,TGTGCCAGCAGTTACTCGTGGGGCTGGAATGAGCAGTACTTC,TRBV6-5,NA,TRBJ2-7,NA,14
CSASEQGAAGDTQYF,TGCAGTGCTAGCGAACAGGGGGCAGCGGGAGATACGCAGTATTTT,TRBV20-1,NA,TRBJ2-3,TRBD1,15
CASSLGGNGRAGEQFF,TGTGCCAGCAGCTTAGGGGGTAACGGGAGGGCCGGCGAGCAGTTCTTC,TRBV7-2,few,TRBJ2-1,TRBD2,16
CASSLFFNTRTDTQYF,TGTGCCAGCAGCTTATTTTTTAACACACGCACAGATACGCAGTATTTT,TRBV7-2,NA,TRBJ2-3,NA,16
CSVKGADGAFF,TGCAGCGTTAAAGGCGCGGATGGAGCTTTCTTT,TRBV29-1,few,TRBJ1-1,NA,11
CASSPSAGVREDTQYF,TGTGCCAGCAGTCCATCAGCGGGAGTGAGGGAAGATACGCAGTATTTT,TRBV12-3/TRBV12-4,few,TRBJ2-3,TRBD2,16
CASSLDGPNTEAFF,TGCGCCAGCAGCTTGGACGGCCCGAACACTGAAGCTTTCTTT,TRBV5-1,many,TRBJ1-1,NA,14
CASSLRGRVEEKLFF,TGTGCCAGCAGCCTTCGGGGCAGGGTTGAAGAAAAACTGTTTTTT,TRBV6-1,NA,TRBJ1-4,NA,15
CASSLEGQGGKNIQYF,TGTGCCAGCAGCTTAGAAGGGCAGGGCGGCAAAAACATTCAGTACTTC,TRBV11-3,NA,TRBJ2-4,NA,16
CASSQGTENIQYF,TGTGCCAGCAGTCAAGGGACAGAAAACATTCAGTACTTC,TRBV12-3/TRBV12-4,many,TRBJ2-4,TRBD1,13
CSARGGVTVNEQFF,TGCAGTGCTAGGGGGGGGGTCACGGTCAATGAGCAGTTCTTC,TRBV20-1,NA,TRBJ2-1,TRBD2,14
CASSVIRNEQFF,TGTGCCAGCAGCGTAATCCGGAATGAGCAGTTCTTC,TRBV2,NA,TRBJ2-1,NA,12
CASSLGGQGGNEQFF,TGCGCCAGCAGCCTTGGCGGACAGGGGGGGAATGAGCAGTTCTTC,TRBV5-1,NA,TRBJ2-1,TRBD1,15
CASSYSRTGGGYTF,TGTGCCAGCAGTTACTCCCGTACAGGGGGTGGCTACACCTTC,TRBV6-5,few,TRBJ1-2,TRBD1,14
CSAQQGRTEAFF,TGCAGTGCTCAACAAGGGCGAACTGAAGCTTTCTTT,TRBV20-1,few,TRBJ1-1,NA,12